These T cell receptor beta chains were read from a single sample in a study of regulatory T cells in long-lasting Graves disease. A single record per CDR3 protein comes from TCRdb applying MiXCR to the multiplex PCR reads. The sample lists hundreds of thousands of distinct CDR3 sequences; less than 15% were seen once. This sample also appeared in a second study, on T cells in Graves' hyperthyroidism and ophthalmopathy.

The specimen comprised peripheral blood mononuclear cells (PBMCs), sampled at new diagnosis, from a patient treated with antithyroid drugs. Receptors originate from a man under 40 with Graves disease. Both conserved end residues are part of each CDR3.

j_call v_call cdr3_aa
TRBJ2-5 TRBV20-1 CSARDLGGGTQETQYF
TRBJ2-1 TRBV7-2 CASSLGTSGEQFF
TRBJ1-3 TRBV12-3/TRBV12-4 CASSVRVTGNTIYF
TRBJ2-1 TRBV27 CASSLAGLAGDEQFF
TRBJ1-3 TRBV24-1 CATSEGDDSTGNTIYF
TRBJ2-7 TRBV11-2 CASSSSGLYEQYF
TRBJ1-5 TRBV19 CASRMDRSGQPQHF
TRBJ2-2 TRBV5-4 CASSLDRPGELFF
TRBJ2-3 TRBV20-1 CSASYSGRISDTQYF
TRBJ2-1 TRBV20-1 CSARGFRGAGLVDEQFF
TRBJ1-1 TRBV29-1 CSVDHLGTEAFF
TRBJ1-3 TRBV20-1 CSVLGFGNTIYF
TRBJ2-5 TRBV2 CASSAQETQYF
TRBJ2-3 TRBV10-3 CAISDSTGGTDTQYF
TRBJ2-1 TRBV18 CASSSTSGGSLNEQFF
TRBJ2-2 TRBV29-1 CSLRTGSNTGELFF
TRBJ2-3 TRBV29-1 CSVEVLRDRDTTDTQYF
TRBJ2-6 TRBV7-3 CASSSGLLESGANVLTF
- TRBV6-1 CASRRGTGDVETQYF
TRBJ1-5 TRBV9 CASSFGTGGDQPQHF
TRBJ2-2 TRBV12-3/TRBV12-4 CASAGQYTTGELFF
TRBJ2-7 TRBV5-1 CASSQIAGEGEGGQYF
TRBJ1-1 TRBV6-1 CASSASGGTEAFF
TRBJ2-2 TRBV28 CASSHRDRAYGELFF
TRBJ2-7 TRBV6-1 CASDLGAEQYF
TRBJ2-7 TRBV27 CASSSGTSGSGIYYEQYF
TRBJ2-3 TRBV29-1 CSVQTSGGDTQYF